Shown below are 12 T cell receptor beta chains from a single sample sequenced in a study of blood T cell repertoires in COVID-19. Data came from immunoSEQ multiplex PCR; TCRdb stores just in-frame clones and leaves some out. This sample has about 380,000 clones, with 85% found just once. Sequencing input: peripheral blood. These receptors came from a woman in her late teens or twenties with acute or convalescent COVID-19.

The chain joins TRBV14 to TRBJ1-3, with 7 bases identical to TRBD1. The junction had 12 bases not matched to a gene; V was cut back by 8 bases and J by 11 bases. This CDR3 has 13 residues. Germline CDR1 is SGHDN and CDR2 is FVKESK. CDR3 in amino acids: CASAGPTGSSIYF. CDR3 DNA: TGTGCCAGCGCCGGGCCGACAGGGTCCTCCATATATTTT.

This clone was observed once. The CDR3 is CASSPLPTGSDTGYTF. CDR3 sequence (DNA): TGTGCCAGCTCACCACTCCCGACAGGGTCGGATACTGGCTACACCTTC. The chain links TRBV18 to TRBJ1-2; 7 bases are shared with TRBD1. The CDR3 has 16 amino acids. The ends lost 1 base at V and 7 bases at J; junction bases unmatched: 12. The germline CDR1 and CDR2 sequences are KGHSH and LQKENI.

This clone showed up just once. Within the sample, other DNA sequences also encode this same CDR3. The chain employs TRBV6-5 and TRBJ1-1, with a weak D call TRBD1 (5 bases). The germline V gene encodes CDR1 MNHEY and CDR2 SVGAGI. CDR3 length: 13 residues. V shed 6 bases and J shed 2 bases, with 10 bases lying between them. The CDR3 sequence is CASSRGLNTEAFF. The CDR3 coding sequence is TGTGCCAGCAGCCGGGGGTTAAACACTGAAGCTTTCTTT.

The rearrangement joins TRBV27 to TRBJ2-1; D remains unclear. The CDR3 has 14 residues. CDR1 and CDR2 from the germline V gene are MNHEY and SMNVEV (reference sequence). V was trimmed by 8 bases and J by 10 bases, leaving 21 bases between them. CDR3: CASSRLGGTAEQFF. For the CDR3, the DNA is TGTGCCAGCTCCCGTTTGGGTGGTACAGCCGAGCAGTTCTTC.

This clone was counted a few times. The chain links TRBV19 to TRBJ1-2; D not resolved. Germline CDR1 is LNHDA and CDR2 is SQIVND (reference sequence). V was shortened by 3 bases and J by 6 bases, with 5 bases between the two germline ends. CDR3 length: 11 residues. The CDR3: CASSIGDGYTF. CDR3 DNA: TGTGCCAGTAGTATCGGGGATGGCTACACCTTC.

The chain employs TRBV9 and TRBJ2-1; D ambiguous. This CDR3 comprises 14 residues. Per germline, CDR1 SGDLS and CDR2 YYNGEE. The V and J ends lost 0 bases and 1 base respectively, with 5 bases between them. CDR3 sequence (DNA): TGTGCCAGCAGCGTAGCACGGTCCTACAATGAGCAGTTCTTC. Its protein is CASSVARSYNEQFF.

DNA of the CDR3: TGTGCCAGCAGCCAAGTTCGGAATGAGCAGTTCTTC. Its translation is CASSQVRNEQFF. The chain links TRBV14 to TRBJ2-1; D remains ambiguous. Trimming left V 1 base short and J 7 bases short, with 5 bases between. The length of the CDR3 is 12 residues. Germline V gene lookup returns CDR1 SGHDN and CDR2 FVKESK.

The chain has TRBV15 and TRBJ1-4; D might be TRBD1 (6 bases). The V end lost 1 base, the J end lost 8 bases, and 23 bases lay between the germline ends. Germline-derived CDR1 and CDR2 are LNHNV and YYDKDF (reference sequence). The CDR3 consists of 18 residues. The CDR3 loop is CATSRGTQGLNPREKLFF. The CDR3 DNA reads as TGTGCCACCAGCAGAGGCACACAGGGTCTAAACCCCAGAGAAAAACTGTTTTTT.

The chain employs TRBV3-1 (or the pseudogene TRBV3-2) and TRBJ1-6; D is perhaps TRBD1 (5 bases). The germline V and J ends were trimmed by 4 bases and 7 bases, with 20 bases remaining between them. CDR1 and CDR2 from the germline V gene are LGHDT and YNNKEL (reference sequence). This CDR3 region has 17 residues. CDR3: CASSRPLLQGYNSPLHF. CDR3 DNA: TGTGCCAGCAGCCGGCCATTACTTCAGGGTTACAATTCACCCCTCCACTTT.

The chain recombines TRBV10-3 with TRBJ2-2; 8 bases are a match to TRBD2. V shed 11 bases, J shed 7 bases, and the junction held 6 bases outside the gene matches. CDR3 size: 12 residues. From germline, CDR1 is ENHRY and CDR2 SYGVKD. In DNA form, the CDR3 reads TGTGCCGCCGGGGGGGCGAACGGGGAGCTGTTTTTT. As protein: CAAGGANGELFF.

A note on this clone: An end of the junction differs from the germline gene, which may be a read error. The chain carries TRBV6-5 and TRBJ2-7, with 7 positions matching TRBD2. The CDR3 consists of 13 residues. Per germline, CDR1 MNHEY and CDR2 SVGAGI. Here the CDR3 DNA reads TGTGCCAGCGCCCGGGAACATAGACTAGCAACTGTGTTC. It codes for CASAREHRLATVF.

V usage is TRBV18 and J usage is TRBJ1-6; possibly TRBD1 for D (5 bases). Germline V gives CDR1 KGHSH, CDR2 LQKENI. This CDR3 has 16 amino acids. V lost 4 bases and J lost 0, with 10 bases in between. The CDR3 region is CASSLDGGSYNSPLHF. The CDR3 DNA reads TGTGCCAGCTCACTTGACGGGGGCTCCTATAATTCACCCCTCCACTTT.